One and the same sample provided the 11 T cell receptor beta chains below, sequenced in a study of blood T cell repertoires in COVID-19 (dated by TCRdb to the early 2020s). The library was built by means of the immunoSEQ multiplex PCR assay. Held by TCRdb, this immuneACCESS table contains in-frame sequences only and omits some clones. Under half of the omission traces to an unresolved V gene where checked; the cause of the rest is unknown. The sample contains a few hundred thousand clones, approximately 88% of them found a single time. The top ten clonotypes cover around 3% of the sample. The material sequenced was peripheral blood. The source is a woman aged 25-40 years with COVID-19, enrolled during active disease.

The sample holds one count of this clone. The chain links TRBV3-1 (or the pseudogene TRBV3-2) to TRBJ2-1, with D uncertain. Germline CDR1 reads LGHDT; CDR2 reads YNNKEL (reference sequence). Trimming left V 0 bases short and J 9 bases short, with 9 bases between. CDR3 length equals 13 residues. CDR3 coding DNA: TGTGCCAGCAGCCAAGAGCCTACCGTTGAGCAGTTCTTC. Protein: CASSQEPTVEQFF.

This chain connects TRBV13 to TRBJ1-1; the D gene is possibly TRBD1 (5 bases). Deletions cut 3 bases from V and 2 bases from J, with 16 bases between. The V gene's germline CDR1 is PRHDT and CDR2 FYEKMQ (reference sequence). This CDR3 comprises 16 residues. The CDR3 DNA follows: TGTGCCAGCAGCTTTGGAGCCGCGGGGGGTAACACTGAAGCTTTCTTT. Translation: CASSFGAAGGNTEAFF.

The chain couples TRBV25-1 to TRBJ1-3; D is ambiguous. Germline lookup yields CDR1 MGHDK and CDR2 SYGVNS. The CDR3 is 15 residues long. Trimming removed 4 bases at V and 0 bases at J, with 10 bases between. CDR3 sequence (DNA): TGTGCCAGCAGTGGTTCGGGAGGCTCTGGAAACACCATATATTTT. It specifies CASSGSGGSGNTIYF.

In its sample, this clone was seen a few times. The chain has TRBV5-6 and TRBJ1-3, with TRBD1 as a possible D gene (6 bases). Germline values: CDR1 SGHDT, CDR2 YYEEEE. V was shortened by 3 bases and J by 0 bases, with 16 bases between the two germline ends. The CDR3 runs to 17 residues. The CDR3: CASSYGSQGYSGNTIYF. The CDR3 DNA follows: TGTGCCAGCAGCTACGGATCACAGGGCTACTCTGGAAACACCATATATTTT.

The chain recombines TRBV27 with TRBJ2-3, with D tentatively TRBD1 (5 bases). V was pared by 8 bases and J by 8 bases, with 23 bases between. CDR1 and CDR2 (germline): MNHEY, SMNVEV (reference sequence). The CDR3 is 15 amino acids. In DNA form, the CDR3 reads TGTGCCAGCGCGCGGACAATCATCAATACGGGTACGCAGTATTTT. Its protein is CASARTIINTGTQYF.

CDR3 sequence reads: CASTTFRTGIRYEQYF. CDR3 in DNA: TGTGCCAGCACCACGTTTAGGACAGGGATTCGCTACGAGCAGTACTTC. The rearrangement links TRBV28 to TRBJ2-7, with TRBD1 matching over 8 bases. V lost 7 bases and J lost 3; bases outside the gene matches: 14. The V gene's germline CDR1 is MDHEN and CDR2 SYDVKM. There are 16 residues in the CDR3. Combining the CDR3 with reference TRBV28 and TRBJ2-7 gives the whole variable domain DVKVTQSSRYLVKRTGEKVFLECVQDMDHENMFWYRQDPGLGLRLIYFSYDVKMKEKGDIPEGYSVSREKKERFSLILESASTNQTSMYLCASTTFRTGIRYEQYFGPGTRLTVT.

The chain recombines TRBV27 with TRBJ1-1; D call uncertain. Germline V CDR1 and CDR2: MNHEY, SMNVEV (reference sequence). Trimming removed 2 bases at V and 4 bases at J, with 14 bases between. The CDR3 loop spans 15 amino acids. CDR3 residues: CASSLMGSGFTEAFF. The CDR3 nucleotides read TGTGCCAGCAGTTTAATGGGCAGCGGGTTCACTGAAGCTTTCTTT.

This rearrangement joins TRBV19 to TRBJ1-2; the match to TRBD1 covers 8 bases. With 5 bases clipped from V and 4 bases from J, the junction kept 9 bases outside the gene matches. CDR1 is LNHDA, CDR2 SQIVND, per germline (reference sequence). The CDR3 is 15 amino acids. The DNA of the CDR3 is TGTGCCAGTAGTGCGAACACCGGGACAGGCTATGGCTACACCTTC. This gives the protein CASSANTGTGYGYTF.

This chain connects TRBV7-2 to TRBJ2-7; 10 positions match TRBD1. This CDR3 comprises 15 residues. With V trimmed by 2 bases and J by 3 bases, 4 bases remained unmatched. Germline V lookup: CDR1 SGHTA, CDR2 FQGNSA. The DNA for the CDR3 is TGTGCCAGCAGCTTATGGGGGACAGGGGACTACGAGCAGTACTTC. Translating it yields CASSLWGTGDYEQYF. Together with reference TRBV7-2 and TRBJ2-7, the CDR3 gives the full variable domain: GAGVSQSPSNKVTEKGKDVELRCDPISGHTALYWYRQSLGQGLEFLIYFQGNSAPDKSGLPSDRFSAERTGGSVSTLTIQRTQQEDSAVYLCASSLWGTGDYEQYFGPGTRLTVT.

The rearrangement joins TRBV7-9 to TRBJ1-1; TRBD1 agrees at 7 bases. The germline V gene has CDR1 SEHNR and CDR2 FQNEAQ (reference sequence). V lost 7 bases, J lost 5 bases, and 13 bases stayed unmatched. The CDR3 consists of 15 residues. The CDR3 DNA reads TGTGCCAGCACCTCAAGTAGACAGGGCGGAACTGAAGCTTTCTTT. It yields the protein CASTSSRQGGTEAFF.

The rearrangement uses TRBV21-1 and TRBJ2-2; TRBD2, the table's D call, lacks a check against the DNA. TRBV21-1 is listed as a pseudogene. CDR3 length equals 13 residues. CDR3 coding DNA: TGTGCCAGCAGCAAAGTAGTCCCCGGGGAGCTGTTTTTT. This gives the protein CASSKVVPGELFF.